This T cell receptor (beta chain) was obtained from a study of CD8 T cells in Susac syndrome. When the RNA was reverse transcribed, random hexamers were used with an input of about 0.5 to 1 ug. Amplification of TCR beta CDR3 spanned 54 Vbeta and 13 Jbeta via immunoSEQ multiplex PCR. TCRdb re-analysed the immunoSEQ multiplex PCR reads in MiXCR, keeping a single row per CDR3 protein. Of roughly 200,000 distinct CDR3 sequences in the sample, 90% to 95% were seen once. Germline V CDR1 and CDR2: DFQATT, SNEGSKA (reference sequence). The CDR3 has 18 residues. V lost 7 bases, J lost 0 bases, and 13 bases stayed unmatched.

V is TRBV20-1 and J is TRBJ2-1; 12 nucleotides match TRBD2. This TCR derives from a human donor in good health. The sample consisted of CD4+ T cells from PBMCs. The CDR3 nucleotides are TGCAGTGTTTGGGGAGGGCTAGCGGGAGGGAACTCCTACAATGAGCAGTTCTTC. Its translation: CSVWGGLAGGNSYNEQFF.